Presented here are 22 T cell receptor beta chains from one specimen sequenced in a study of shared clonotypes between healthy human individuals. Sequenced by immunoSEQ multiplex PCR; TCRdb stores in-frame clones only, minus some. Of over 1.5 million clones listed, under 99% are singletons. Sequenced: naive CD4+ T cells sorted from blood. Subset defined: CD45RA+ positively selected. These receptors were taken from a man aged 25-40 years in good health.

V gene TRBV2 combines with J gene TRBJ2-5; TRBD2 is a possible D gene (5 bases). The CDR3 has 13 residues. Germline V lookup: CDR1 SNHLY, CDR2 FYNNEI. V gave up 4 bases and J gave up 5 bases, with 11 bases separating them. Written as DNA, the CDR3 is TGTGCCAGCAGTGGGTACTCGGGGGAGACCCAGTACTTC. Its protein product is CASSGYSGETQYF.

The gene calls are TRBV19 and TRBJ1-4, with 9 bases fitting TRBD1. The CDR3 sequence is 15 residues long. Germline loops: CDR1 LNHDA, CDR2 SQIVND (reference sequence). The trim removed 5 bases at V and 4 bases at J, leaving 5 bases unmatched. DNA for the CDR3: TGTGCCAGTAGTCCCCCGGGACAGGGTAATGAAAAACTGTTTTTT. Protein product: CASSPPGQGNEKLFF.

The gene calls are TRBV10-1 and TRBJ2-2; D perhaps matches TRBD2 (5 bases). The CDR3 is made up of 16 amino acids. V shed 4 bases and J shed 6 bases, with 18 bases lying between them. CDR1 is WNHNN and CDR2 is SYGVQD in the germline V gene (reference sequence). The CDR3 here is CASSADRGSGAGELFF. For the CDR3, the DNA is TGCGCCAGCAGTGCTGATCGGGGTTCAGGCGCCGGGGAGCTGTTTTTT.

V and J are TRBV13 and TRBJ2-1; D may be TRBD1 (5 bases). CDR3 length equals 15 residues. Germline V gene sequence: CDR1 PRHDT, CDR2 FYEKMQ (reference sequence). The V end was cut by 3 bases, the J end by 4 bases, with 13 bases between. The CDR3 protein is CASSFVQTDYNEQFF. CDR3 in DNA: TGTGCCAGCAGCTTCGTGCAGACAGATTACAATGAGCAGTTCTTC. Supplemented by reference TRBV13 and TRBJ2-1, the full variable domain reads AAGVIQSPRHLIKEKRETATLKCYPIPRHDTVYWYQQGPGQDPQFLISFYEKMQSDKGSIPDRFSAQQFSDYHSELNMSSLELGDSALYFCASSFVQTDYNEQFFGPGTRLTVL.

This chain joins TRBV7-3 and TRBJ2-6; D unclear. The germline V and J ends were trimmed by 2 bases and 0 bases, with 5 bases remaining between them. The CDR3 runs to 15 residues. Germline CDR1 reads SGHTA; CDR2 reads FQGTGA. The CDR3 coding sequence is TGTGCCAGCAGCTTACCGAACTCTGGGGCCAACGTCCTGACTTTC. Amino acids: CASSLPNSGANVLTF.

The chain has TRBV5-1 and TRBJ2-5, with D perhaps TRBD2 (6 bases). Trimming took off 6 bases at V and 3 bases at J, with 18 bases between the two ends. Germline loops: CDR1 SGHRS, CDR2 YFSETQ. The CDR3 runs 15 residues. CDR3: CASIGGVSGKETQYF. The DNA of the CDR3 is TGCGCCAGCATCGGCGGGGTGTCAGGGAAAGAGACCCAGTACTTC. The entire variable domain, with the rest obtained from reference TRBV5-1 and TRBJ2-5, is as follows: KAGVTQTPRYLIKTRGQQVTLSCSPISGHRSVSWYQQTPGQGLQFLFEYFSETQRNKGNFPGRFSGRQFSNSRSEMNVSTLELGDSALYLCASIGGVSGKETQYFGPGTRLLVL.

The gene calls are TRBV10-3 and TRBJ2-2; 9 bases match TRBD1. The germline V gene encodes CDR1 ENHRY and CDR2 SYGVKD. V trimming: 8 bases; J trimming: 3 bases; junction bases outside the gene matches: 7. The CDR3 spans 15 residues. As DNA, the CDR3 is TGTGCCATCTCTACGGACAGGGGACACACCGGGGAGCTGTTTTTT. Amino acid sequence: CAISTDRGHTGELFF.

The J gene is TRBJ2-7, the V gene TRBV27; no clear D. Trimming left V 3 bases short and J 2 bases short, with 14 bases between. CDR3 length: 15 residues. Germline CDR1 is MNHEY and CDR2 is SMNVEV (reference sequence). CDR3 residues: CASSFLRRTPYEQYF. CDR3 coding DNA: TGTGCCAGCAGTTTCTTGCGGAGAACCCCCTACGAGCAGTACTTC.

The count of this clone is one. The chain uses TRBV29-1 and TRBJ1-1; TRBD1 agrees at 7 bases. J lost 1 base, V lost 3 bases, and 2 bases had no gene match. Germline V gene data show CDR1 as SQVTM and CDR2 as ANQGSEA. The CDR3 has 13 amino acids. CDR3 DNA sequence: TGCAGCGTTGAGAAGGGGGCGAACACTGAAGCTTTCTTT. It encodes CSVEKGANTEAFF.

CDR3 sequence reads: CSVEGQGATDTQYF. DNA for the CDR3: TGCAGCGTTGAAGGACAGGGGGCAACAGATACGCAGTATTTT. The chain links TRBV29-1 to TRBJ2-3, with 10 bases aligning to TRBD1. CDR1 SQVTM and CDR2 ANQGSEA come from the germline V gene. V was pared by 1 base and J by 3 bases, with 1 base of the junction left unmatched. This CDR3 spans 14 amino acids.

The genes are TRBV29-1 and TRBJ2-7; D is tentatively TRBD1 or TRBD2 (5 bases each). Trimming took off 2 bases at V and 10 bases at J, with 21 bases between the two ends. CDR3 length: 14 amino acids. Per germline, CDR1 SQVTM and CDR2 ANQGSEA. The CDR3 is CSVEKEHRGAAQYF. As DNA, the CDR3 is TGCAGCGTTGAAAAAGAACACCGGGGCGCGGCACAGTACTTC.

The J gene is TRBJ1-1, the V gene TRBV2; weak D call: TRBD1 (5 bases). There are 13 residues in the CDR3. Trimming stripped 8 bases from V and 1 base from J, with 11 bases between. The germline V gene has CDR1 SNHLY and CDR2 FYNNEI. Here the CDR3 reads CASWGPQNTEAFF. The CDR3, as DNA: TGTGCCAGCTGGGGACCCCAGAACACTGAAGCTTTCTTT.

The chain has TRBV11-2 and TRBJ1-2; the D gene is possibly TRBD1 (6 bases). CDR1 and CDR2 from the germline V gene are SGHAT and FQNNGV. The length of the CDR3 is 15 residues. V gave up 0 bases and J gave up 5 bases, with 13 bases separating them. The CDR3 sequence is CASSLEGTPPYGYTF. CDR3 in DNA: TGTGCCAGCAGCTTAGAAGGGACACCTCCTTATGGCTACACCTTC. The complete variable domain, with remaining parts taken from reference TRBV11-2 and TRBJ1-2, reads EAGVAQSPRYKIIEKRQSVAFWCNPISGHATLYWYQQILGQGPKLLIQFQNNGVVDDSQLPKDRFSAERLKGVDSTLKIQPAKLEDSAVYLCASSLEGTPPYGYTFGSGTRLTVV.

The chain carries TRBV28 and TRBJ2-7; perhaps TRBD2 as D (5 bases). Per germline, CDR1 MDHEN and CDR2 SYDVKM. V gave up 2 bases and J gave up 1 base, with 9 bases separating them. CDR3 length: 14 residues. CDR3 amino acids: CASSLAGGSYEQYF. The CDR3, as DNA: TGTGCCAGCAGTTTAGCGGGTGGTTCCTACGAGCAGTACTTC.

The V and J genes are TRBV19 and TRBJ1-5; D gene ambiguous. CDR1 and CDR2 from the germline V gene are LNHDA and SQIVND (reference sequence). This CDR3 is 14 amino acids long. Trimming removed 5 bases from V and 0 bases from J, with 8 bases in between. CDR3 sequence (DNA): TGTGCCAGTAGTGCCGGTGGTAGCAATCAGCCCCAGCATTTT. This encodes CASSAGGSNQPQHF.

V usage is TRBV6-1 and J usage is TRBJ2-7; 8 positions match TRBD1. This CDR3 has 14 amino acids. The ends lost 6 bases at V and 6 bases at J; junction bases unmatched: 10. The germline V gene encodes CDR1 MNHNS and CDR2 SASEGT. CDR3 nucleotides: TGTGCCAGCAGATTGGACAGGGTGGTCTCCGAGCAGTACTTC. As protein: CASRLDRVVSEQYF.

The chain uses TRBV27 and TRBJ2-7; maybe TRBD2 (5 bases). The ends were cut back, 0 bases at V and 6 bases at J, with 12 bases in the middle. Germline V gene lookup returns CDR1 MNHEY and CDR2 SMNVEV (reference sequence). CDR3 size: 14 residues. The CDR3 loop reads CASSLSGVLFEQYF. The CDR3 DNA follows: TGTGCCAGCAGTTTATCCGGGGTTCTGTTCGAGCAGTACTTC.

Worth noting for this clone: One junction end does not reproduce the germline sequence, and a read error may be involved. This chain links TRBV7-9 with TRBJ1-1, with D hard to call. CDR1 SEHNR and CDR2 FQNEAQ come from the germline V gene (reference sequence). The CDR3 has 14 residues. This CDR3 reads CASRRGEERPEAFF. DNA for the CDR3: TGTGCCAGCAGGCGGGGTGAGGAGAGACCTGAGGCTTTCTTT. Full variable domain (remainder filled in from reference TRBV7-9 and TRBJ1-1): DTGVSQNPRHKITKRGQNVTFRCDPISEHNRLYWYRQTLGQGPEFLTYFQNEAQLEKSRLLSDRFSAERPKGSFSTLEIQRTEQGDSAMYLCASRRGEERPEAFFGQGTRLTVV.

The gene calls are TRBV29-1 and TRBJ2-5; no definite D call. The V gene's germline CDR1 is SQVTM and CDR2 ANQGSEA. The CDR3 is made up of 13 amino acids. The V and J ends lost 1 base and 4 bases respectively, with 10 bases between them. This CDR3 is CSVEVMIRETQYF. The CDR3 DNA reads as TGCAGCGTTGAAGTCATGATAAGAGAGACCCAGTACTTC.

The CDR3 reads CSTREVNEQFF. CDR3 nucleotide sequence: TGCAGTACGCGGGAGGTTAATGAGCAGTTCTTC. The V and J genes are TRBV20-1 and TRBJ2-1; 8 bases map to TRBD2. J was trimmed by 7 bases and V by 8 bases; bases with no gene match: 4. CDR3 length: 11 amino acids. CDR1 and CDR2 (germline): DFQATT, SNEGSKA (reference sequence).

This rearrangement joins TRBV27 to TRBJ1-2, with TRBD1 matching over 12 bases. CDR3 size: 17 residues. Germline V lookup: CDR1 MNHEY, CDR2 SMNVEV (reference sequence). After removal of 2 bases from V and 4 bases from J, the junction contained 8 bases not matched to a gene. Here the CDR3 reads CASSLRDRGLLGYGYTF. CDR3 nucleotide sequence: TGTGCCAGCAGTTTAAGGGACAGGGGGCTTTTGGGCTATGGCTACACCTTC.

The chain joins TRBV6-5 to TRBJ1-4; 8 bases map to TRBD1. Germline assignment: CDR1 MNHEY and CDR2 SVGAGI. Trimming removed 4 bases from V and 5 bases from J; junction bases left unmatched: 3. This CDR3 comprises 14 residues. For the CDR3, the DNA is TGTGCCAGCAGTTTCCGGGACAGGAATGAAAAACTGTTTTTT. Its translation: CASSFRDRNEKLFF.